Included here is one T cell receptor (beta chain) sequence, with context. A few counts support this clone. No antigen is known for it. Nothing much larger sits one base from this clone, and base qualities are not available. The data were taken from a study of cytomegalovirus exposure and HLA in healthy donors (TCRdb year 2017). At the level of the whole study: An earlier analysis of about 530 of the donors reported about 280 Gb of sequence data and approximately 120 million unique TCR beta sequences obtained from around 170 million T cells. An early release covering approximately 600 HLA-typed donors comprised roughly 300 gigabases of sequencing data and approximately 85 million unique TCR sequences. Among the roughly 400 genotyped donors, about 83% belonged to the genetic ancestry cluster associated with self-reported Caucasian donors. The study was designed to test whether signatures of past pathogen exposure could be identified by cataloging public T cell receptors. Using immunosequencing, the study profiled T cell repertoires from approximately 700 subjects and related those repertoires to cytomegalovirus serostatus. Along with the roughly 700-subject first cohort, a separate validation cohort of over 90 different subjects was used. To predict cytomegalovirus infection status, the study brought together high-throughput TCR immunosequencing, statistical association of individual TCRs with disease status, and machine learning. To study patterns of TCR occurrence, a later analysis re-analyzed previously published TCR beta repertoires from 500 to 850 donors and added high-resolution HLA genotyping. In the later analysis, no new phenotypic data were used to find candidate immune exposures; instead, reliance was placed on TCR beta sequences and their occurrence across donors. An earlier analysis of some 500 of the donors used high-throughput TCR beta sequencing to judge whether each TCR beta V gene segment behaved as functional or pseudogenic. Donor age, sex, ethnicity and CMV serostatus were collected together with the repertoire data. In a later genetic analysis, genome-wide SNP genotypes for about 55% of the roughly 700 donors were used, and that subset was treated as a discovery cohort. All discovery cohort repertoires had been generated using a single sequencing platform. Class I and class II HLA loci were covered by the typing at four-digit resolution. The number of donors typed differed by locus, with 629-630 for A, B, C, DRB1 and DQB1, more than 500 for DQA1, 600 to 610 for DPA1, and approximately 470 for DPB1. Because of strong linkage in the cohort, roughly five DR-DQ haplotypes were treated as single units for association and clustering. Among some 410 genotyped donors of the cohort, an average of around 240,000 unique TCR beta nucleotide sequences was sequenced per donor, of which about 20% were non-productive.

V is cut by 7 bases and J by 4 bases, and the space between the germline ends is 22 bases. From the cysteine through the phenylalanine, the CDR3 covers 16 amino acids. The entry retains the CDR3 DNA only, 48 bases that are in frame from base 1. The germline V gene gives CDR1 as SGHNT and CDR2 as YENEEA. The cohort comprised more than 550 healthy bone marrow donors. All cohort members were sampled while nominally healthy, although unrecorded immune exposures were likely present. The donor tested CMV seronegative and was one of the 352 seronegative cohort members. Every donor gave a peripheral blood sample, and the peripheral blood mononuclear cells from that sample were used for TCR beta sequencing. Genomic DNA extraction from the blood cell samples was performed with the Qiagen DNeasy Blood Extraction Kit. Library construction relied on the immunoSEQ multiplex PCR assay. For the multiplex PCR, a mixture combining 60 forward primers for TCR Vbeta segments and 13 reverse primers for TCR Jbeta segments was used. Amplification of the CDR3 region of rearranged TCR beta genes was performed with a multiplex PCR assay on genomic DNA. Amplified TCR beta libraries were sequenced as 87-base-pair reads on the Illumina HiSeq System. In the paper's pipeline: In a later analysis, some 80 million unique TCR beta chains were counted across the roughly 610 repertoires, and roughly 10 million of these chains were shared by at least two donors. Raw reads were error-corrected and collapsed into unique sequences by a nearest-neighbor algorithm in which closely related sequences were merged to remove PCR and sequencing errors. V, D and J gene segments were assigned by aligning CDR3 sequences to IMGT reference sequences. For a sequence to be retained, at least a six-nucleotide match to both a V gene segment and a J gene segment was required. A rearrangement was called productive if the CDR3 had no stop codons and remained in frame with V and J, and every other rearrangement was called non-productive. Following IMGT convention, CDR3 was defined as the stretch from the second conserved V-encoded cysteine to the conserved J-encoded phenylalanine. The earlier analysis of about 500 of the donors excluded sequences that lacked an unambiguous match to a single V gene segment. An earlier analysis of 587 of the donors classified V segments as functional when productive rearrangements were above 56.7% and as segregating when the standard deviation between donors was above 5%. To diagnose cytomegalovirus status from the catalog of TCR beta chain sequences, a statistical classification framework was built. A later analysis assigned V and J genes by comparing TCR nucleotide sequences with IMGT/GENE-DB human TR gene sequences. Using the TCRdist pipeline, a later analysis assigned CDR3 sequences along with most-parsimonious VDJ recombination scenarios. In a later analysis, each TCR beta chain was defined by its CDR3 amino acid sequence together with its V-gene family, and reads lacking a unique V-gene family were excluded. A later analysis removed 592 highly shared, low-generation-probability nucleotide sequences to deal with suspected cross-contamination and a sequencing artifact. In a later analysis, a clonal expansion index for each public chain was calculated from normalized within-repertoire ranks of inferred template counts. A later analysis computed generation probabilities with a VDJ recombination model fitted to out-of-frame rearrangements, and checked the results against IGoR. Hypergeometric tests were used in a later analysis to score TCR-TCR, TCR-HLA and TCR-CMV co-occurrence, with a repertoire-size bias correction applied to the TCR pairs. False discovery rates were estimated in a later analysis by permuting HLA or CMV assignments 20 times. In a later analysis, co-occurring TCRs were grouped using DBSCAN, and TCRdist sequence similarity was added for clustering within HLA-allele-positive subsets. For co-occurrence clustering, repertoires with fewer than 30,000 or more than 120,000 public chains were excluded, along with 5 or 6 repertoires with anomalous nucleotide sharing. The immuneACCESS repertoire file appears here via TCRdb, limited to in-frame rearrangements. These files lack a portion of the clones; in checked studies, under half of the deficit traces to unresolved V genes, and the cause of the others is not known. V, J and clone size are taken as reported in that table, and D and trimming were inferred from the DNA itself. This sample comprises 90,000 to 120,000 clones, more than 65% of them detected only once. Of the sample, about 4.3% is held by the ten largest clones.

Beyond this particular receptor, the publication reports: Compared with equally common non-associated chains, HLA-associated TCR beta chains in a later analysis were more clonally expanded and had lower generation probabilities. A further reported finding was that TCR beta sequences accurately predicted the HLA-A and HLA-B alleles for most subjects in the first cohort. A total of roughly 160 TCR beta chains were listed by the study as associated with cytomegalovirus. HLA typing was unavailable for some donors at each locus, so association tests used only the typed subset. A cluster of highly shared sequence variants was judged likely to be a technical artifact of the sequencing pipeline. An earlier analysis of around 540 of the donors showed that most TCR beta V segments appeared in productive rearrangements either about 87% or about 30% of the time, which broadly matched IMGT annotations. V-gene and J-gene trimming of TCR beta chains was associated with a missense DCLRE1C variant in a later genetic analysis, and the association was replicated in an independent cohort. A later genetic analysis reported fewer N-insertions in productive TCRs among donors in an Asian-associated ancestry cluster than the roughly 620-donor mean. Most CMV-associated TCR beta chains appeared to be HLA-restricted in a later analysis, and the HLA associations seemed to be driven largely by CMV exposure. A later analysis associated 15,000 to 20,000 TCR beta sequences with specific HLA alleles at a false discovery rate of 0.05. Most TCR sequences were observed very rarely across donors, whereas some public TCRs were present in many individuals. Because counts were too low, roughly 18 rarely observed V segments, including chromosome 9 orphons, were left out of the earlier analysis of 500 to 750 of the donors. Only TCR beta chains were sequenced in this cohort, and the absence of alpha or paired-chain data limited detectable features. Linkage disequilibrium might explain the correlated functional status among segregating V segments, but an unknown experimental factor could not be excluded. The classifier was reported to diagnose cytomegalovirus status with high specificity and sensitivity in both the original cohort and the validation cohort. Several of the top co-occurrence clusters appeared to be linked to parvovirus B19, influenza, CMV and Epstein-Barr virus, according to a later analysis. Three of the identified cytomegalovirus-associated TCR beta chains were confirmed in vitro to be specific for cytomegalovirus antigens. The 87-base-pair reads could not distinguish some IMGT-functional V segments, including TRBV6-2 and TRBV6-3, so those segments were excluded. In a later analysis, TCR association rates were found to vary across HLA loci, with the most associated TCRs seen for DRB1 alleles and the fewest for HLA-C alleles. The authors suggested that the approach could potentially be generalized to other disease states and immunological phenotypes. Immune exposure information for the cohort was limited to CMV serostatus. Assigning TCR associations to individual alleles was difficult when HLA alleles, especially DR and DQ, strongly co-occurred. Presence/absence analyses assumed roughly uniform sequencing depth across donors, an assumption that may not hold.

The chain couples TRBV11-3 to TRBJ1-2, and perhaps TRBD1 as D gene, on 6 matching bases. This receptor was identified in a male donor in good health and CMV-seronegative. Sequencing was done on a sample of PBMCs. The CDR3 protein sequence reads: CASIPLQGKLGYGYTF. The DNA sequence follows: TGTGCCAGCATCCCACTTCAGGGGAAACTTGGCTATGGCTACACCTTC.